These 31 T cell receptor beta chains share one sample of origin, sequenced in a study of shared clonotypes between healthy human individuals. Libraries were prepared by immunoSEQ multiplex PCR; TCRdb keeps only in-frame clonotypes and omits some of them. Seen here are millions of clones, 90% to 95% observed once, and the top ten hold under 0.45%. Material for sequencing was naive CD4+ T cells from PBMCs. Subset described: CD45RA+ positively selected. These receptors were taken from a man aged 18 to 30 in good health. Some clones in this sample may be carry-over from other donors' samples.

V gene TRBV11-2 combines with J gene TRBJ2-2; perhaps D is TRBD1 or TRBD2 (5 bases each). This CDR3 has 14 residues. CDR1 is SGHAT, CDR2 FQNNGV, per germline. Trimming cost V 4 bases and J 4 bases, with 10 bases left between them. This CDR3 is CASSSGPLTGELFF. The CDR3, as DNA: TGTGCCAGCAGCTCGGGACCACTCACCGGGGAGCTGTTTTTT.

V gene TRBV30 combines with J gene TRBJ2-7, with TRBD1 identical over 9 bases. The trim removed 5 bases at V and 5 bases at J, leaving 4 bases unmatched. The CDR3 covers 12 residues. CDR1 and CDR2 from the germline V gene are GTSNPN and SVGIG (reference sequence). In nucleotides, the CDR3 is TGTGCCTGGCTAAGGACAGGGGACGAGCAGTACTTC. Protein product: CAWLRTGDEQYF.

The sample holds one count of this clone. The chain recombines TRBV5-4 with TRBJ2-5, with D possibly being TRBD2 (6 bases). CDR1 is SGHNT, CDR2 YYREEE, per germline (reference sequence). This CDR3 is 16 amino acids long. V lost 4 bases and J lost 2, with 18 bases in between. CDR3 coding DNA: TGTGCCAGCAGCCGCAAGCCCACGGGAGAGCAAGAGACCCAGTACTTC. This gives the protein CASSRKPTGEQETQYF. Using reference TRBV5-4 and TRBJ2-5 for the parts outside the CDR3, the full variable domain is ETGVTQSPTHLIKTRGQQVTLRCSSQSGHNTVSWYQQALGQGPQFIFQYYREEENGRGNFPPRFSGLQFPNYSSELNVNALELDDSALYLCASSRKPTGEQETQYFGPGTRLLVL.

The chain uses TRBV18 and TRBJ2-5, with D possibly matching TRBD2 (5 bases). Trimming took 3 bases from V and 3 from J, leaving 11 bases between them. Germline V gene lookup returns CDR1 KGHSH and CDR2 LQKENI. CDR3 length: 14 residues. CDR3 loop: CASSPGVPKETQYF. CDR3 in DNA: TGTGCCAGCTCACCGGGAGTACCTAAAGAGACCCAGTACTTC.

The chain couples TRBV5-1 to TRBJ2-7, with D maybe TRBD1 (5 bases). Trimming pared 4 bases from V and 2 bases from J, leaving 16 bases between. CDR3 length: 15 amino acids. Germline-derived CDR1 and CDR2 are SGHRS and YFSETQ. Here the CDR3 reads CASSPYPRDTYEQYF. CDR3 DNA sequence: TGCGCCAGCAGCCCGTACCCCAGGGATACCTACGAGCAGTACTTC.

The rearrangement joins TRBV11-2 to TRBJ1-4, with a weak D call TRBD1 (6 bases). Germline values: CDR1 SGHAT, CDR2 FQNNGV. V shed 0 bases and J shed 14 bases, with 13 bases lying between them. This CDR3 spans 13 amino acids. This CDR3 reads CASSLDRTDSLFF. The CDR3 DNA reads as TGTGCCAGCAGCTTAGATCGGACAGACAGTCTGTTTTTT.

The chain has TRBV28 and TRBJ2-1; TRBD2 matches 12 bases. CDR3 length equals 15 residues. Germline CDR1 is MDHEN and CDR2 is SYDVKM. Trimming at V came to 6 bases and at J to 4 bases, leaving 4 bases not matched to a gene. CDR3 sequence reads: CASRQLAGGYNEQFF. CDR3 coding DNA: TGTGCCAGCAGACAGCTAGCGGGGGGGTACAATGAGCAGTTCTTC.

The chain has TRBV6-5 and TRBJ2-7; 7 bases are shared with TRBD1. The junction had 8 bases not matched to a gene; V was cut back by 7 bases and J by 2 bases. Germline CDR1 is MNHEY and CDR2 is SVGAGI. The CDR3 spans 14 residues. The CDR3, as DNA: TGTGCCAGCAAACCGAGGGGGCAGACCTACGAGCAGTACTTC. Protein sequence: CASKPRGQTYEQYF.

The chain employs TRBV28 and TRBJ2-2, with D possibly being TRBD2 (5 bases). V gave up 2 bases and J gave up 6 bases, with 10 bases separating them. The CDR3 has 14 amino acids. Germline V gene lookup returns CDR1 MDHEN and CDR2 SYDVKM. The CDR3 reads CASSLIGGSGELFF. The CDR3, as DNA: TGTGCCAGCAGTTTAATCGGCGGGTCCGGGGAGCTGTTTTTT.

In its sample, this clone was seen once. The sample contains more than one DNA sequence encoding this CDR3. The rearrangement joins TRBV5-1 to TRBJ1-5, with TRBD1 matching over 7 bases. The CDR3 is 14 residues long. Germline V lookup: CDR1 SGHRS, CDR2 YFSETQ. V lost 0 bases, J lost 6 bases, and 3 bases stayed unmatched. The CDR3 loop reads CASSLGQGGQPQHF. CDR3 nucleotide sequence: TGCGCCAGCAGCTTGGGACAGGGTGGTCAGCCCCAGCATTTT. Full variable domain (outside the CDR3, taken from reference TRBV5-1 and TRBJ1-5): KAGVTQTPRYLIKTRGQQVTLSCSPISGHRSVSWYQQTPGQGLQFLFEYFSETQRNKGNFPGRFSGRQFSNSRSEMNVSTLELGDSALYLCASSLGQGGQPQHFGDGTRLSIL.

Only one count was recorded for this clone. This chain connects TRBV27 to TRBJ2-1; TRBD2 agrees at 8 bases. V trimming: 4 bases; J trimming: 9 bases; junction bases outside the gene matches: 11. The CDR3 totals 15 residues. Germline CDR1 MNHEY, CDR2 SMNVEV (reference sequence). CDR3 DNA sequence: TGTGCCAGCAGTTCCGGGGCAGCGGGGGCGGGTGAGCAGTTCTTC. Translation gives CASSSGAAGAGEQFF.

The DNA for the CDR3 is TGCGCCAGCAGTGGTTGGAATGAGCAGTTCTTC. This sequence encodes CASSGWNEQFF. This chain connects TRBV10-1 to TRBJ2-1; D not certain. Between the trimmed V and J ends, which lost 4 bases and 7 bases, there was a span of 5 bases. Germline-derived CDR1 and CDR2 are WNHNN and SYGVQD (reference sequence). The CDR3 extends over 11 amino acids.

The J gene is TRBJ2-1, the V gene TRBV4-2; D is perhaps TRBD2 (6 bases). V lost 0 bases and J 9 bases, leaving 21 bases between the germline ends. The CDR3 consists of 17 residues. Germline values: CDR1 LGHNA, CDR2 YNFKEQ. CDR3 bases: TGTGCCAGCAGCCAAGATCGGTTTGGCGGGAATCCCGCTGAGCAGTTCTTC. It yields the protein CASSQDRFGGNPAEQFF.

The CDR3 bases are TGTGCCAGCAGGGCCACAGGGGCATCCTACGAGCAGTACTTC. Its translation is CASRATGASYEQYF. The rearrangement uses TRBV27 and TRBJ2-7, with TRBD1 matching over 7 bases. With V trimmed by 6 bases and J by 1 base, 6 bases remained unmatched. This CDR3 contains 14 residues. Germline lookup yields CDR1 MNHEY and CDR2 SMNVEV (reference sequence).

This clone was picked up one time. This specimen includes other DNA sequences encoding the same CDR3. The V and J genes are TRBV20-1 and TRBJ2-7; D unclear. V was cut by 3 bases and J by 4 bases, with 7 bases left in between. This CDR3 comprises 11 residues. The V gene's germline CDR1 is DFQATT and CDR2 SNEGSKA (reference sequence). The CDR3 spells CSASLRYEQYF. CDR3 coding DNA: TGCAGTGCTAGTTTAAGGTACGAGCAGTACTTC.

The V gene is TRBV27, the J gene TRBJ2-2; a possible D gene is TRBD1 (5 bases). In germline, CDR1 is MNHEY, CDR2 SMNVEV (reference sequence). The CDR3 sequence is 12 residues long. V gave up 3 bases and J gave up 7 bases, with 6 bases separating them. CDR3 nucleotide sequence: TGTGCCAGCAGTTTTAGGGGCGGGGAGCTGTTTTTT. It encodes CASSFRGGELFF.

Comments on this clone: Other nucleotide sequences from this sample produce the same CDR3. The chain uses TRBV5-1 and TRBJ2-3; tentative D call: TRBD1 (5 bases). The V gene lost 0 bases and the J gene lost 6 bases, with 11 bases spanning the gap. The V gene's germline CDR1 is SGHRS and CDR2 YFSETQ. The CDR3 has 14 amino acids. The CDR3 DNA reads TGCGCCAGCAGCTTGGTCCAGGGTGCCGATACGCAGTATTTT. Translated, it gives CASSLVQGADTQYF.

The J gene is TRBJ2-7, the V gene TRBV5-6; 7 bases fit TRBD1. V was pared by 2 bases and J by 3 bases, with 5 bases of the junction left unmatched. This CDR3 comprises 14 residues. Germline V gene sequence: CDR1 SGHDT, CDR2 YYEEEE. CDR3 coding DNA: TGTGCCAGCAGCTTTCTAGGACAGGACTACGAGCAGTACTTC. Its protein product is CASSFLGQDYEQYF.

CDR3 loop: CASSPMTGDTGELFF. DNA of the CDR3: TGTGCCAGCTCCCCTATGACAGGGGACACCGGGGAGCTGTTTTTT. The chain links TRBV18 to TRBJ2-2; 8 bases map to TRBD1. CDR1 and CDR2 (germline): KGHSH, LQKENI. The junction had 6 bases not matched to a gene; V was cut back by 6 bases and J by 3 bases. The CDR3 is 15 amino acids.

CDR3 amino acids: CASSWGGQDSYEQYF. CDR3 DNA sequence: TGTGCCAGCAGTTGGGGGGGCCAAGACTCCTACGAGCAGTACTTC. The gene calls are TRBV6-1 and TRBJ2-7; tentative D call: TRBD2 (7 bases). V was pared by 5 bases and J by 0 bases, with 14 bases between. The CDR3 spans 15 residues. Per germline, CDR1 MNHNS and CDR2 SASEGT.

The chain recombines TRBV5-4 with TRBJ2-7, with 9 nucleotides matching TRBD1. The junction had 5 bases not matched to a gene; V was cut back by 4 bases and J by 3 bases. In germline, CDR1 is SGHNT, CDR2 YYREEE (reference sequence). This CDR3 comprises 14 residues. Here the CDR3 reads CASSRGQGFYEQYF. DNA of the CDR3: TGTGCCAGCAGCAGGGGACAGGGATTCTACGAGCAGTACTTC.

This rearrangement joins TRBV6-1 to TRBJ1-3; D remains ambiguous. The V end was cut by 6 bases, the J end by 0 bases, with 12 bases between. The CDR3 has 15 amino acids. The germline gives CDR1 MNHNS, CDR2 SASEGT. CDR3 sequence (DNA): TGTGCCAGCAGCATACAGCTCAGCTCTGGAAACACCATATATTTT. This encodes CASSIQLSSGNTIYF.

Regarding this clone: This specimen includes other DNA sequences encoding the same CDR3. CDR3 region: CSARKNYEQYF. The CDR3 bases are TGCAGTGCCCGAAAAAACTACGAGCAGTACTTC. The chain has TRBV20-1 and TRBJ2-7; D remains unclear. The V gene's germline CDR1 is DFQATT and CDR2 SNEGSKA (reference sequence). The CDR3 is 11 amino acids. V dropped 6 bases and J dropped 3 bases, with 9 bases sitting between them.

This sequence joins TRBV5-1 and TRBJ2-3; no firm D call. Between the trimmed V and J ends, which lost 2 bases and 4 bases, there was a span of 14 bases. Germline V gene lookup returns CDR1 SGHRS and CDR2 YFSETQ. CDR3 length equals 15 residues. CDR3 residues: CASSFLIPKADTQYF. DNA of the CDR3: TGCGCCAGCAGCTTTCTGATCCCTAAGGCAGATACGCAGTATTTT.

CDR3 sequence: CASSPGLSSGNTIYF. The DNA of the CDR3 is TGTGCCAGCAGCCCTGGACTGTCCTCTGGAAACACCATATATTTT. The chain carries TRBV6-6 and TRBJ1-3; D remains unclear. There are 15 residues in the CDR3. CDR1 is MNHNY and CDR2 is SVGAGI in the germline V gene (reference sequence). V was trimmed by 6 bases and J by 0 bases, leaving 12 bases between them.

This sequence joins TRBV25-1 and TRBJ1-1; 7 positions agree with TRBD1. The germline CDR1 and CDR2 sequences are MGHDK and SYGVNS. The V gene end was trimmed by 0 bases and the J gene end by 2 bases; junction bases not matched to a gene: 9. This CDR3 comprises 17 residues. CDR3 DNA: TGTGCCAGCAGTGAATATATCTGGGACAGCATAAACACTGAAGCTTTCTTT. Protein sequence: CASSEYIWDSINTEAFF.

The V call is TRBV18, the J call TRBJ1-1; D not resolved. Deletions cut 3 bases from V and 1 base from J, with 12 bases between. CDR1 and CDR2 (germline): KGHSH, LQKENI. This CDR3 has 15 residues. The CDR3 DNA reads TGTGCCAGCTCACCCGGGAACTCCGGGAACACTGAAGCTTTCTTT. Amino acids: CASSPGNSGNTEAFF.

The gene calls are TRBV19 and TRBJ1-1, with D possibly matching TRBD1 (5 bases). The CDR3 is made up of 15 amino acids. Trimming removed 3 bases from V and 0 bases from J, with 11 bases in between. Germline assignment: CDR1 LNHDA and CDR2 SQIVND (reference sequence). CDR3 loop: CASSIFGGMNTEAFF. DNA of the CDR3: TGTGCCAGTAGTATCTTCGGGGGGATGAACACTGAAGCTTTCTTT.

This clone turned up a few times. V gene TRBV28 combines with J gene TRBJ1-1, with D hard to call. The CDR3 spans 12 residues. Between the trimmed V and J ends, which lost 3 bases and 4 bases, there was a span of 6 bases. In germline, CDR1 is MDHEN, CDR2 SYDVKM. The CDR3 protein is CASSLGVTEAFF. The CDR3 bases are TGTGCCAGCAGTTTGGGAGTCACTGAAGCTTTCTTT.

V gene TRBV11-2 combines with J gene TRBJ2-1, with TRBD2 matching 8 bases. The V segment lost 5 bases and the J segment 7 bases; nucleotides outside the gene matches: 10. Germline V gene sequence: CDR1 SGHAT, CDR2 FQNNGV. The CDR3 contains 15 residues. CDR3 bases: TGTGCCAGCAGCCAAGAGCGGGAGAGTTGGAATGAGCAGTTCTTC. Translated, it gives CASSQERESWNEQFF.

This chain connects TRBV2 to TRBJ2-3; either TRBD1 or TRBD2 may fit D (7 bases each). The CDR3 is made up of 18 amino acids. V was cut by 2 bases and J by 2 bases, with 20 bases left in between. In germline, CDR1 is SNHLY, CDR2 FYNNEI. Here the CDR3 DNA reads TGTGCCAGCAGTGAACAGGGGGTCGGCGGGAGTATCACAGATACGCAGTATTTT. This sequence encodes CASSEQGVGGSITDTQYF.